This T cell receptor (beta chain) was retrieved from a study of CXCR3-negative and CXCR3-positive naive CD8 T cells. Overall study results and limits: Naive CXCR3-positive cells had TRB CDR3s more hydrophobic than those of CXCR3-negative naive cells.

Concerning this clonotype: The antigen remains undetermined.

The authors made the TRB cDNA libraries by 5' RACE using UMI labels. TCRdb re-called the 5' RACE reads and gives one entry per CDR3 protein, without DNA. This sample's table has 100,000 to 150,000 distinct CDR3 sequences. The germline V gene has CDR1 ENHRY and CDR2 SYGVKD. The CDR3 is made up of 16 amino acids. The CD45RO-CCR7+CD27+CD95- phenotype denoted naive CD8+ T cells. What was sequenced was naive CXCR3+ CD8+ T cells from blood. Subset here: CD45RO-CCR7+CD27+CD95- naive CD8+ T cells expressing CXCR3 (TNR3+). The sequence derives from a human donor in good health. Some clones in this sample may be carry-over from other donors' samples. The chain couples TRBV10-3 to TRBJ2-2; TCRdb's D gene call, TRBD1, goes unchecked for lack of DNA. CDR3 sequence: CAISEAGTGEVGELFF.